The 23 T cell receptor beta chains below all came from one sample that was sequenced in a study of CD8 T cells in Susac syndrome. With random hexamers, reverse transcription was performed on about 0.45 to 1 ug of RNA. One entry per CDR3 protein, called by TCRdb with MiXCR from the immunoSEQ multiplex PCR reads. This table holds about 250,000 distinct CDR3 sequences, 85% to 95% found once. Material for sequencing was CD4+ T cells from PBMCs. The source of these receptors is a human donor with multiple sclerosis.

The rearrangement uses TRBV25-1 and TRBJ2-3; 14 nucleotides match TRBD2. With V trimmed by 5 bases and J by 4 bases, 8 bases remained unmatched. The CDR3 is made up of 17 amino acids. CDR1 MGHDK and CDR2 SYGVNS come from the germline V gene. The CDR3 region is CASSPGLAGVAADTQYF. The CDR3 DNA follows: TGTGCCAGCAGTCCGGGACTAGCGGGAGTGGCTGCAGATACGCAGTATTTT.

The genes are TRBV18 and TRBJ2-7; D is possibly TRBD1 (5 bases). Germline V gene sequence: CDR1 KGHSH, CDR2 LQKENI. This CDR3 contains 14 residues. V lost 4 bases, J lost 3 bases, and 13 bases lay in between. The CDR3 sequence is CASSLSNRFYEQYV. The CDR3 DNA sequence: TGTGCCAGCTCACTTAGCAACAGGTTCTACGAGCAGTACGTC.

The V call is TRBV19, the J call TRBJ2-6; D not certain. The CDR3 is 16 amino acids. The germline CDR1 and CDR2 sequences are LNHDA and SQIVND (reference sequence). Between the trimmed V and J ends, which lost 5 bases and 2 bases, there was a span of 13 bases. CDR3 residues: CASSPETWAGANVLTF. The CDR3 DNA reads TGTGCCAGTAGTCCCGAAACGTGGGCTGGGGCCAACGTCCTGACTTTC.

The CDR3 DNA sequence: TGTGCCAGCAGCCAACTCCGGGCCGGACGGGAAGCTTTCTTT. Residues: CASSQLRAGREAFF. The chain couples TRBV3-1 to TRBJ1-1; the D is unclear. With 2 bases removed from V and 8 bases from J, the gap between germline ends came to 15 bases. CDR3 size: 14 residues. Germline V gene lookup returns CDR1 LGHDT and CDR2 YNNKEL (reference sequence).

J is TRBJ1-6 and V is TRBV28; D uncertain. The germline V and J ends were trimmed by 10 bases and 6 bases, with 19 bases remaining between them. Germline assignment: CDR1 MDHEN and CDR2 SYDVKM. The CDR3 totals 15 residues. The CDR3 DNA sequence: TGTGCCATCCCGTCCACGGGTAATGGTAATTCACCCCTCCACTTT. Translating it yields CAIPSTGNGNSPLHF.

This chain uses TRBV10-3 with TRBJ2-1; 12 bases are a match to TRBD1. With V trimmed by 6 bases and J by 7 bases, 7 bases remained unmatched. This CDR3 is built from 15 residues. Germline V lookup: CDR1 ENHRY, CDR2 SYGVKD. Written as DNA, the CDR3 is TGTGCCATCAGCTCGGGACAGGGGGCGAGAAATGAGCAGTTCTTC. Its translation is CAISSGQGARNEQFF.

This clonotype has a single count. J is TRBJ1-5 and V is TRBV5-6, with D perhaps TRBD1 (5 bases). The V end was cut by 4 bases, the J end by 3 bases, with 11 bases between. The CDR3 runs 14 residues. Germline CDR1 reads SGHDT; CDR2 reads YYEEEE. CDR3 sequence: CASSAGFDNQPQHF. DNA for the CDR3: TGTGCCAGCAGCGCAGGGTTTGACAATCAGCCCCAGCATTTT.

The rearrangement joins TRBV14 to TRBJ1-2; TRBD1 might be the D (5 bases). The CDR3 is made up of 11 amino acids. The germline V and J ends were trimmed by 1 base and 10 bases, with 7 bases remaining between them. The germline V gene encodes CDR1 SGHDN and CDR2 FVKESK. This CDR3 reads CASSQVGAYTF. DNA for the CDR3: TGTGCCAGCAGCCAAGTTGGGGCCTACACCTTC.

The J gene is TRBJ2-1, the V gene TRBV12-3 or TRBV12-4; D unclear. V lost 4 bases to trimming and J lost 1 base, with 11 bases between them. The CDR3 spans 15 residues. CDR3 region: CASSSPGISYNEQFF. As DNA, the CDR3 is TGTGCCAGCAGTTCCCCTGGGATTTCCTACAATGAGCAGTTCTTC.

CDR3 in amino acids: CASSGGATGELFF. CDR3 nucleotides: TGTGCCAGCAGTGGCGGGGCCACCGGGGAGCTGTTTTTT. This chain links TRBV25-1 with TRBJ2-2; tentatively, D is TRBD2 (6 bases). The germline gives CDR1 MGHDK, CDR2 SYGVNS. Between the trimmed V and J ends, which lost 4 bases and 4 bases, there was a span of 7 bases. This CDR3 contains 13 residues.

This clonotype showed up just once. The chain has TRBV10-3 and TRBJ1-2; the match to TRBD1 covers 7 bases. Germline values: CDR1 ENHRY, CDR2 SYGVKD. The CDR3 has 14 residues. The V and J ends lost 6 bases and 2 bases, in that order; junction bases with no gene match: 6. The CDR3 here is CAISEGGFNYGYTF. As DNA, the CDR3 is TGTGCCATCAGCGAAGGGGGCTTCAACTATGGCTACACCTTC.

The chain uses TRBV20-1 and TRBJ1-2; D is unresolved. The germline V and J ends were trimmed by 5 bases and 2 bases, with 9 bases remaining between them. CDR3 length equals 12 residues. Germline CDR1 is DFQATT and CDR2 is SNEGSKA (reference sequence). This CDR3 is CSAWTVNYGYTF. The CDR3 DNA sequence: TGCAGTGCTTGGACGGTGAACTATGGCTACACCTTC.

This chain links TRBV7-2 with TRBJ2-5, with a possible D match to TRBD2 (7 bases). V was clipped by 5 bases and J by 4 bases, with 17 bases between them. The germline V gene encodes CDR1 SGHTA and CDR2 FQGNSA. The CDR3 runs to 15 residues. CDR3 sequence: CASSPRGPSGETQYF. The DNA for the CDR3 is TGTGCCAGCAGCCCCAGGGGACCTAGCGGAGAGACCCAGTACTTC.

CDR3 protein: CASSQADRNTEAFF. The CDR3 DNA is TGTGCCAGCAGCCAGGCCGACAGGAACACTGAAGCTTTCTTT. V and J are TRBV3-1 and TRBJ1-1, with TRBD1 as a possible D gene (5 bases). The CDR3 is 14 residues long. Germline CDR1 LGHDT, CDR2 YNNKEL (reference sequence). Trimming took off 3 bases at V and 1 base at J, with 9 bases between the two ends.

The rearrangement links TRBV28 to TRBJ1-1; D is perhaps TRBD1 (5 bases). Germline assignment: CDR1 MDHEN and CDR2 SYDVKM. Trimming pared 10 bases from V and 1 base from J, leaving 7 bases between. The CDR3 is 11 amino acids. This CDR3 reads CATGQNTEAFF. CDR3 DNA: TGTGCCACTGGACAGAACACTGAAGCTTTCTTT.

In its sample, this clonotype was seen a few times. The chain combines TRBV11-2 with TRBJ2-3; D is uncertain. In germline, CDR1 is SGHAT, CDR2 FQNNGV. This CDR3 comprises 13 residues. V lost 1 base and J lost 10, with 12 bases in between. The CDR3 nucleotides are TGTGCCAGCAGCTTAGGGGGAAGTATAGCGCAGTATTTT. This encodes CASSLGGSIAQYF.

V gene TRBV12-3 or TRBV12-4 combines with J gene TRBJ1-5; D unclear. The ends were cut back, 6 bases at V and 6 bases at J, with 12 bases in the middle. This CDR3 has 13 residues. CDR3 amino acids: CASSAAESQPQHF. The CDR3 nucleotides are TGTGCCAGCAGCGCTGCGGAGAGTCAGCCCCAGCATTTT.

The genes are TRBV2 and TRBJ2-5; D unresolved. V was clipped by 4 bases and J by 2 bases, with 5 bases between them. The CDR3 has 12 residues. Germline loops: CDR1 SNHLY, CDR2 FYNNEI. The CDR3 loop is CASSVLQETQYF. The DNA of the CDR3 is TGTGCCAGCAGTGTGCTTCAAGAGACCCAGTACTTC.

The rearrangement joins TRBV12-3 or TRBV12-4 to TRBJ2-5; 7 bases map to TRBD1. This CDR3 contains 13 residues. The junction had 5 bases not matched to a gene; V was cut back by 5 bases and J by 5 bases. CDR3 sequence: CASSLGGSETQYF. In nucleotides, the CDR3 is TGTGCCAGCAGTCTAGGGGGCTCGGAGACCCAGTACTTC.

The chain combines TRBV12-3 or TRBV12-4 with TRBJ1-1, with a possible D match to TRBD1 (5 bases). The V end lost 6 bases, the J end lost 0 bases, and 11 bases lay between the germline ends. This CDR3 spans 14 amino acids. CDR3 protein: CASRLGRMNTEAFF. The CDR3 DNA reads as TGTGCCAGCAGATTGGGACGTATGAACACTGAAGCTTTCTTT.

This chain connects TRBV5-4 to TRBJ2-3; TRBD2 matches 8 bases. The CDR3 has 15 residues. J lost 6 bases, V lost 3 bases, and 9 bases had no gene match. The V gene's germline CDR1 is SGHNT and CDR2 YYREEE (reference sequence). The CDR3 spells CASSSRTSRGDTQYF. The CDR3 DNA is TGTGCCAGCAGCTCGAGGACTAGCCGGGGTGATACGCAGTATTTT.

The chain has TRBV20-1 and TRBJ2-3; the D is unclear. This CDR3 has 12 amino acids. Germline CDR1 reads DFQATT; CDR2 reads SNEGSKA (reference sequence). Trimming removed 0 bases from V and 5 bases from J, with 6 bases in between. CDR3 in DNA: TGCAGTGCTAGAGATCCCCGAGATACGCAGTATTTT. Translating it yields CSARDPRDTQYF.

The rearrangement joins TRBV12-3 or TRBV12-4 to TRBJ2-3; D remains unclear. CDR3 length equals 13 residues. V was shortened by 3 bases and J by 2 bases, with 6 bases between the two germline ends. The CDR3 sequence: CASSFHHTDTQYF. CDR3 in DNA: TGTGCCAGCAGTTTTCACCACACAGATACGCAGTATTTT.